This passage covers 28 T cell receptor beta chains from one sample sequenced in a study of tissue T cells after allogeneic stem cell transplantation. Stated time point: mouse harvest day 14 after allogeneic transplant. Each mouse received 10^7 T-cell-depleted marrow cells plus 10^6 splenic CD5+ T cells by tail vein. Method: immunoSEQ multiplex PCR; TCRdb's copy keeps in-frame clones and lacks some. The sample includes about 4,600 clones, roughly 50% seen only once; the top ten take 15% to 20%. Sequencing was carried out using lymph node tissue. These receptors were obtained from a female BALB/c mouse given C57BL/6 T cells with graft-versus-host disease after an allogeneic hematopoietic cell transplant.

This clone was seen a few times. Gene and germline names: mouse. The read stops 1 residue short of the end of the CDR3; the missing end is completed from the germline J gene. Other DNA sequences in this specimen translate into the identical CDR3. V is TRBV16 and J is TRBJ1-1; 7 bases align to TRBD1. V trimming: 1 base; J trimming: 2 bases; junction bases outside the gene matches: 1. The length of the CDR3 is 14 residues. CDR1 SGHSA and CDR2 FRNQAP come from the germline V gene. CDR3 bases read: TGTGCAAGCAGCTTAGTAGGGGGCAACACAGAAGTCTTC. Protein: CASSLVGGNTEVF. The entire CDR3 sequence reads CASSLVGGNTEVFF.

In the case of this clone: Here the gene names and germline are mouse. The CDR3 reads CASTYSNQDTQYF. Partial CDR3 DNA: TGTGCCAGCACTTACAGTAACCAAGACACCCAGTAC. The genes are TRBV13-3 and TRBJ2-5; D call uncertain. The read terminates 1 residue ahead of where the CDR3 ends, so the germline J gene completes it. The CDR3 extends over 13 amino acids. Trimming cost V 6 bases and J 0 bases, with 8 bases left between them. Germline-derived CDR1 and CDR2 are NNHDY and SYVADS.

On this clone itself: The listed genes are named as in mouse. With the read ending 1 residue before the CDR3 end, the germline J gene is used to fill in that end. V usage is TRBV29 and J usage is TRBJ1-4; 12 bases fit TRBD1. From germline, CDR1 is MSHET and CDR2 SYDVDS. V lost 4 bases, J lost 7 bases, and 4 bases stayed unmatched. This CDR3 is built from 15 residues. CDR3 protein: CASSSGTGGIERLFF. The DNA read from the CDR3 is TGTGCTAGCAGTTCGGGGACAGGGGGCATCGAAAGATTATTT.

Points on this clone: Gene names are mouse gene names. Sequencing ends 1 residue short of the CDR3 end; the germline J gene provides the rest. The chain links TRBV26 to TRBJ1-6; D is uncertain. TRBJ1-6 is marked as an open reading frame, function uncertain. V lost 1 base and J lost 1, with 5 bases in between. The CDR3 loop spans 15 amino acids. Germline V gene lookup returns CDR1 KGHPV and CDR2 FQNQEV (reference sequence). Partial CDR3 DNA: TGTGCCAGCAGTCTGTTCAGATCCTATAATTCGCCCCTCTAC. Its protein is CASSLFRSYNSPLY. The CDR3 in full is CASSLFRSYNSPLYF.

As for this clone: Gene names are mouse gene names. The sequenced fragment ends 1 residue before the CDR3 boundary, so the rest is inferred from the germline J gene. The gene calls are TRBV3 and TRBJ2-5; D unclear. The germline V gene encodes CDR1 SNHLY and CDR2 FYNGKV (reference sequence). Trimming left V 1 base short and J 2 bases short, with 7 bases between. This CDR3 region has 14 residues. CDR3 bases read: TGTGCCAGCAGCTTAGTGGGCCTCCAAGACACCCAGTAC. Its translation is CASSLVGLQDTQY. The complete CDR3 sequence is CASSLVGLQDTQYF.

This clone occurred once. A read error may account for a junction end that differs from germline. The gene symbols are mouse symbols. This CDR3 reads CARSRARAVNTLYF. CDR3 DNA (partial): TGTGCACGCAGCCGAGCCAGGGCTGTCAATACGCTCTAT. The chain recombines TRBV16 with TRBJ1-3; tentative D call: TRBD1 (5 bases). The CDR3 end is not reached by the read, which stops 1 residue before it; the germline J gene fills it in. Germline lookup yields CDR1 SGHSA and CDR2 FRNQAP. The CDR3 loop spans 14 amino acids.

Notes on this clone: Gene names refer to mouse genes. Incomplete CDR3 DNA: TGTGCCAGCAGTCTCCGGGACACCTATGAACAGTAC. It translates to CASSLRDTYEQY. The whole CDR3 reads CASSLRDTYEQYF. V is TRBV26 and J is TRBJ2-7; tentative D call: TRBD1 (6 bases). The read gets to within 1 residue of the CDR3 end, and the germline J gene fills in the rest. CDR1 is KGHPV, CDR2 FQNQEV, per germline (reference sequence). CDR3 size: 13 residues. The V end lost 3 bases, the J end lost 2 bases, and 8 bases lay between the germline ends.

Comments on this clone: Gene names are the mouse ones. The CDR3 is cut off 1 residue early in the read; its end comes from the germline J gene. V usage is TRBV13-1 and J usage is TRBJ1-6; 7 positions match TRBD1. TRBJ1-6 is an ORF; its function is uncertain. The V segment lost 5 bases and the J segment 4 bases; nucleotides outside the gene matches: 3. This CDR3 has 14 amino acids. Germline V gene data show CDR1 as NSHNY and CDR2 as SYGAGN. The CDR3 reads CASSGDSYNSPLYF. CDR3 bases read: TGTGCCAGCAGCGGGGACAGTTATAATTCGCCCCTCTAC.

As regards this clone: The listed genes are named as in mouse. CDR3 loop: CASSLSSSQNTLYF. The part of the CDR3 DNA that was read is TGTGCCAGCAGTCTGTCGAGTAGTCAAAACACCTTGTAC. J is TRBJ2-4 and V is TRBV26; D is uncertain. The read stops 1 residue short of the end of the CDR3; the missing end is completed from the germline J gene. Trimming stripped 0 bases from V and 0 bases from J, with 4 bases between. CDR3 length: 14 amino acids. Germline V gene sequence: CDR1 KGHPV, CDR2 FQNQEV (reference sequence).

Points on this clone: Gene and germline names: mouse. The CDR3 spells CASSFDWGSSYEQYF. Incomplete CDR3 DNA: TGTGCCAGCTCTTTTGACTGGGGGAGCTCCTATGAACAGTAC. The chain uses TRBV12-2 and TRBJ2-7, with 9 bases aligning to TRBD2. The CDR3 goes on 1 residue after the read ends, and that part is filled in from the germline J gene. This CDR3 has 15 residues. V was pared by 3 bases and J by 0 bases, with 5 bases of the junction left unmatched. The germline CDR1 and CDR2 sequences are SGHLS and HYDKME.

This clone showed up just a few times. Mouse names are used for the genes. CDR3 amino acids: CASSRAGGPGTGQLYF. CDR3 DNA, as far as it was read: TGTGCTAGCAGTAGAGCTGGGGGACCAGGCACCGGGCAGCTCTAC. The chain is built from TRBV17 and TRBJ2-2; 7 nucleotides align to TRBD2. The CDR3 goes on 1 residue after the read ends, and that part is filled in from the germline J gene. With V trimmed by 1 base and J by 4 bases, 6 bases remained unmatched. Germline V gene lookup returns CDR1 MNHDT and CDR2 YYDKIL. This CDR3 is built from 16 residues.

In regard to this clone: Gene labels here are mouse ones. The sequence runs out 1 residue before the end of the CDR3; the remainder is reconstructed from the germline J gene. The chain has TRBV2 and TRBJ2-1, with TRBD1 matching over 7 bases. CDR1 LGHNA and CDR2 YSYQKL come from the germline V gene. V lost 0 bases to trimming and J lost 1 base; unmatched junction nucleotides: 3. This CDR3 has 16 amino acids. CDR3: CASSQDPGQNYAEQFF. The part of the CDR3 DNA that was read is TGTGCCAGCAGCCAAGATCCGGGACAGAACTATGCTGAGCAGTTC.

This clone has a single count. The genes and germline here are from mouse. With the read ending 1 residue before the CDR3 end, the germline J gene is used to fill in that end. The chain recombines TRBV26 with TRBJ2-1; D possibly corresponds to TRBD1 (6 bases). The CDR3 loop spans 13 amino acids. Germline V gene sequence: CDR1 KGHPV, CDR2 FQNQEV (reference sequence). The V end lost 5 bases, the J end lost 7 bases, and 12 bases lay between the germline ends. CDR3 sequence: CASSTGRRAEQFF. The CDR3 bases that were read are TGTGCCAGCAGTACAGGGAGGAGGGCTGAGCAGTTC.

This clone ranks as large. Genes here carry mouse names. The read terminates 1 residue before the CDR3 end, so the remaining end is supplied by the germline J gene. The gene calls are TRBV3 and TRBJ2-4; a possible D gene is TRBD1 (5 bases). The CDR3 has 14 residues. Deletions cut 5 bases from V and 0 bases from J, with 9 bases between. Germline lookup yields CDR1 SNHLY and CDR2 FYNGKV (reference sequence). CDR3 DNA (partial): TGTGCCAGCAGCCAAGGGGTTAGTCAAAACACCTTGTAC. It yields the protein CASSQGVSQNTLY. The complete CDR3 reads CASSQGVSQNTLYF.

Details on this clone: Mouse names are used for the genes. The read terminates 1 residue before the CDR3 end, so the remaining end is supplied by the germline J gene. V usage is TRBV19 and J usage is TRBJ1-1, with unresolved D. Germline V lookup: CDR1 FNHDT, CDR2 SITEND (reference sequence). This CDR3 is built from 12 residues. Trimming cost V 3 bases and J 0 bases, with 3 bases left between them. CDR3 DNA, as far as it was read: TGTGCCAGCAGTAGACAGAACACAGAAGTCTTC. It specifies CASSRQNTEVF. The CDR3, in full, reads CASSRQNTEVFF.

Comments on this clone: The gene names given are mouse names. The CDR3 extends 1 residue past the end of the read, so its final part is completed from the germline J gene. The V and J genes are TRBV16 and TRBJ2-5; 9 positions agree with TRBD1. With 3 bases clipped from V and 6 bases from J, the junction kept 1 base outside the gene matches. The CDR3 has 13 residues. Germline loops: CDR1 SGHSA, CDR2 FRNQAP. Incomplete CDR3 DNA: TGTGCAAGCAGCTTGACAGGGGGGGACACCCAGTAC. Its translation: CASSLTGGDTQY. In full, the CDR3 is CASSLTGGDTQYF.

Details on this clone: Each gene name is a mouse one. Partial CDR3 DNA: TGTGCCAGCAGCCCCGGGACTTCTAGTCAAAACACCTTGTAC. Translating it yields CASSPGTSSQNTLY. In full, the CDR3 reads CASSPGTSSQNTLYF. This chain uses TRBV13-3 with TRBJ2-4, with D possibly matching TRBD2 (6 bases). The read ends 1 residue shy of where the CDR3 ends; the end is completed using the germline J gene. V was cut by 5 bases and J by 0 bases, with 13 bases left in between. Germline V gene data show CDR1 as NNHDY and CDR2 as SYVADS. The CDR3 loop spans 15 amino acids.

On this clone itself: Any gene name here is a mouse gene name. The observed sequence ends 1 residue before the CDR3 terminus, with the missing tail filled in from the germline J gene. The gene calls are TRBV15 and TRBJ2-1, with D uncertain. Trimming removed 5 bases from V and 1 base from J, with 6 bases in between. The CDR3 consists of 13 residues. Per germline, CDR1 SGHND and CDR2 FRSKSL. CDR3 bases read: TGTGCCAGCAGTCAGGAGAACTATGCTGAGCAGTTC. Translating it yields CASSQENYAEQF. The full-length CDR3 reads as CASSQENYAEQFF.

About this clone: Gene names are mouse gene names. The read ends 1 residue before the CDR3 terminus; that terminus is restored from the germline J gene. The rearrangement uses TRBV13-3 and TRBJ2-4; 7 nucleotides align to TRBD1. Trimming removed 2 bases from V and 7 bases from J; junction bases left unmatched: 1. CDR1 is NNHDY and CDR2 is SYVADS in the germline V gene. The CDR3 runs 12 residues. The CDR3 spells CASSDQGDTLYF. CDR3 DNA, as far as it was read: TGTGCCAGCAGTGACCAGGGGGACACCTTGTAC.

For this clone: Gene names are the mouse ones. The CDR3 is cut off 1 residue early in the read; its end comes from the germline J gene. The chain links TRBV26 to TRBJ2-5; D uncertain. Trimming shortened V by 2 bases and J by 5 bases, and 11 bases separated the two germline ends. The CDR3 consists of 14 residues. Germline CDR1 KGHPV, CDR2 FQNQEV (reference sequence). CDR3 DNA (partial): TGTGCCAGCAGTCTGGGGCCGGACGGAGACACCCAGTAC. Amino acids: CASSLGPDGDTQY. The whole CDR3 is CASSLGPDGDTQYF. Variable domain in full (rest from reference TRBV26 and TRBJ2-5): NSKVIQTPRYLVKGQGQKAKMRCIPEKGHPVVFWYQQNKNNEFKFLINFQNQEVLQQIDMTEKRFSAECPSNSPCSLEIQSSEAGDSALYLCASSLGPDGDTQYFGPGTRLLVL.

This clone was seen a few times. Genes here carry mouse names. The CDR3 end is not reached by the read, which stops 1 residue before it; the germline J gene fills it in. This rearrangement joins TRBV12-1 to TRBJ2-4; D unclear. The CDR3 covers 12 residues. Germline loops: CDR1 SGHSN, CDR2 HYEKVE. The V end was cut by 4 bases, the J end by 5 bases, with 9 bases between. The sequenced part of the CDR3 DNA is TGTGCCAGCTCACCGACAACAAACACCTTGTAC. It yields the protein CASSPTTNTLY. From start to end, the CDR3 is CASSPTTNTLYF.

Concerning this clone itself: All gene names here are mouse names. The CDR3 goes on 1 residue after the read ends, and that part is filled in from the germline J gene. The rearrangement uses TRBV12-2 and TRBJ2-5, with D maybe TRBD1 (6 bases). This CDR3 comprises 14 residues. V gave up 3 bases and J gave up 0 bases, with 9 bases separating them. Germline values: CDR1 SGHLS, CDR2 HYDKME. The CDR3 reads CASSWDTNQDTQYF. CDR3 DNA, as far as it was read: TGTGCCAGCTCTTGGGACACTAACCAAGACACCCAGTAC.

With regard to this clone: Any gene name here is a mouse gene name. The read stops 1 residue short of the end of the CDR3; the missing end is completed from the germline J gene. The chain has TRBV23 and TRBJ2-3; the table gives TRBD1 as D, unverified against the DNA. Germline loops: CDR1 KGHTA, CDR2 FQNQQP. This CDR3 is built from 15 residues. CDR3 DNA, as far as it was read: TGCTCCAGCAGTCAATCACCAGCTAGTGCAGAAACGCTGTAT. Translation gives CSSSQSPASAETLY. The whole CDR3 sequence is CSSSQSPASAETLYF. Combining the CDR3 with reference TRBV23 and TRBJ2-3 gives the whole variable domain DAAVTQKPRYLIKMKGQEAEMKCIPEKGHTAVFWYQQKQSKELKFLIYFQNQQPLDQIDMVKERFSAVCPSSSLCSLGIRTCEAEDSALYLCSSSQSPASAETLYFGSGTRLTVL.

This clone turned up a few times. Gene names are mouse gene names. Coverage ceases 1 residue before the CDR3 finishes, and the germline J gene fills in the end. This chain uses TRBV26 with TRBJ1-4; TRBD1 might be the D (5 bases). V dropped 3 bases and J dropped 0 bases, with 8 bases sitting between them. Germline CDR1 is KGHPV and CDR2 is FQNQEV (reference sequence). CDR3 length: 15 residues. The CDR3 spells CASSLRQISNERLFF. The part of the CDR3 DNA that was read is TGTGCCAGCAGTCTTCGACAGATTTCCAACGAAAGATTATTT. The complete variable domain, with remaining parts taken from reference TRBV26 and TRBJ1-4, reads NSKVIQTPRYLVKGQGQKAKMRCIPEKGHPVVFWYQQNKNNEFKFLINFQNQEVLQQIDMTEKRFSAECPSNSPCSLEIQSSEAGDSALYLCASSLRQISNERLFFGHGTKLSVL.

As to this clone: Germline and genes: mouse. The sequence runs out 1 residue before the end of the CDR3; the remainder is reconstructed from the germline J gene. This sequence joins TRBV3 and TRBJ1-2; D unresolved. The CDR3 totals 12 residues. The V gene lost 5 bases and the J gene lost 0 bases, with 4 bases spanning the gap. Germline V lookup: CDR1 SNHLY, CDR2 FYNGKV (reference sequence). The CDR3: CASSGANSDYTF. The sequenced CDR3 bases are TGTGCCAGCAGCGGAGCAAACTCCGACTACACC.

The table lists this clone with a count of one. Germline and genes: mouse. The read is 1 residue too short to cover the CDR3 end, so that end is filled in from the germline J gene. This chain connects TRBV4 to TRBJ2-3, with TRBD2 matching 8 bases. The CDR3 is 13 amino acids. In germline, CDR1 is LGHDT, CDR2 YNNKQL (reference sequence). V shed 6 bases and J 3 bases; nucleotides not matched to a gene: 2. CDR3 DNA, as far as it was read: TGTGCCAGCAGTTGGGGGGGAGCAGAAACGCTGTAT. Protein: CASSWGGAETLY. The entire CDR3 reads CASSWGGAETLYF.

With regard to this clone: Germline and genes here are mouse. With the read ending 1 residue before the CDR3 end, the germline J gene is used to fill in that end. The chain carries TRBV3 and TRBJ2-3; the match to TRBD2 covers 7 bases. The V segment lost 1 base and the J segment 3 bases; nucleotides outside the gene matches: 1. Germline V lookup: CDR1 SNHLY, CDR2 FYNGKV (reference sequence). The CDR3 covers 14 residues. CDR3 DNA, as far as it was read: TGTGCCAGCAGCTTAGGCTGGGGGGCAGAAACGCTGTAT. Protein: CASSLGWGAETLY. The CDR3 reads in full as CASSLGWGAETLYF.

This clone has only a few counts. The germline and genes are mouse ones. The read is 1 residue too short to cover the CDR3 end, so that end is filled in from the germline J gene. V gene TRBV23 combines with J gene TRBJ2-1; the D call in the table, TRBD1, was not verified against the DNA. This CDR3 contains 15 residues. Germline CDR1 and CDR2: KGHTA and FQNQQP. CDR3: CSSSQIGTNYAEQFF. Partial CDR3 DNA: TGCTCCAGCAGTCAAATCGGGACAAACTATGCTGAGCAGTTC.